This entry is about one T cell receptor (beta chain). The antigen remains undetermined. V lost 7 bases and J lost 3, with 9 bases in between. The germline V gene has CDR1 SEHNR and CDR2 FQNEAQ (reference sequence). CDR3 length: 13 residues. This specimen comes from a study of cytomegalovirus exposure and HLA in healthy donors. Findings and limits, study-wide: Common viral pathogens (according to a later analysis) appeared linked to several of the most significant clusters.

Primers: 60 Vbeta forward and 13 Jbeta reverse. Data came from immunoSEQ multiplex PCR; TCRdb stores just in-frame clones and leaves some out. The sample consists of about 68,000 clones, more than 80% of them appearing once. The clonotype originates from a human donor in good health. The chain carries TRBV7-9 and TRBJ2-2; no clear D gene. Sequencing was carried out using PBMCs. In nucleotides, the CDR3 is TGTGCCAGCACCGTACTATACACCGGGGAGCTGTTTTTT. This translates into CASTVLYTGELFF.